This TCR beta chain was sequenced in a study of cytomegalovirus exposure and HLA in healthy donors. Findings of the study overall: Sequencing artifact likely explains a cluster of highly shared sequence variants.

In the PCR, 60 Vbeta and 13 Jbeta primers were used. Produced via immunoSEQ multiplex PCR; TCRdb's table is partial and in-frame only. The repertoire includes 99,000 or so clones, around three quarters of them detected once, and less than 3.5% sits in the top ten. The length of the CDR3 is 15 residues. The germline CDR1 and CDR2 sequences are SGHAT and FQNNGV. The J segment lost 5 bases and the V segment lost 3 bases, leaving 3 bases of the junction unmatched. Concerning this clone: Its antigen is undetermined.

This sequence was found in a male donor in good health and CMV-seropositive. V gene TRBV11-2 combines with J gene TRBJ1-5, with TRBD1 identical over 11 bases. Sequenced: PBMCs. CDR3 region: CASSLGTGGDQPQHF. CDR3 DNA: TGTGCCAGCAGCTTGGGGACAGGGGGAGATCAGCCCCAGCATTTT. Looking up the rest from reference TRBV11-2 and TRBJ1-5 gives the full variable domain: EAGVAQSPRYKIIEKRQSVAFWCNPISGHATLYWYQQILGQGPKLLIQFQNNGVVDDSQLPKDRFSAERLKGVDSTLKIQPAKLEDSAVYLCASSLGTGGDQPQHFGDGTRLSIL.